Following are 30 T cell receptor beta chains from one sample sequenced in a study of blood T cell repertoires in COVID-19. Clones were read by immunoSEQ multiplex PCR, and TCRdb kept only the in-frame ones, dropping some. In the table there are approximately 190,000 clones, 80% to 90% of which are singletons. Sequenced material: peripheral blood. All receptors derive from a human donor in a cohort sampled during active COVID-19.

The chain has TRBV10-1 and TRBJ1-1; unclear D gene. Germline V gene data show CDR1 as WNHNN and CDR2 as SYGVQD (reference sequence). The CDR3 is made up of 13 amino acids. V lost 11 bases and J 6 bases, leaving 19 bases between the germline ends. The CDR3 DNA reads as TGCGCCCTGAGGAAACCCCCTGAGTCTGAAGCTTTCTTT. Translating gives CALRKPPESEAFF.

This clone appeared a single time. The rearrangement links TRBV2 to TRBJ2-5; TRBD2 might be the D (5 bases). V was pared by 4 bases and J by 4 bases, with 13 bases between. Looked up from germline, CDR1 is SNHLY and CDR2 is FYNNEI. The CDR3 is 14 amino acids. In DNA, the CDR3 is TGTGCCAGCAGTGTAGTGGCTAGCAGAGAGACCCAGTACTTC. Its translation: CASSVVASRETQYF. The full variable domain, completed using reference TRBV2 and TRBJ2-5, is EPEVTQTPSHQVTQMGQEVILRCVPISNHLYFYWYRQILGQKVEFLVSFYNNEISEKSEIFDDQFSVERPDGSNFTLKIRSTKLEDSAMYFCASSVVASRETQYFGPGTRLLVL.

CDR3 region: CASSLGGRQETQYF. The DNA of the CDR3 is TGTGCCAGCAGCTTAGGCGGGAGGCAAGAGACCCAGTACTTC. The rearrangement links TRBV7-2 to TRBJ2-5, with 8 bases lining up with TRBD2. Germline V gene lookup returns CDR1 SGHTA and CDR2 FQGNSA. The CDR3 extends over 14 amino acids. V was clipped by 1 base and J by 2 bases; unmatched bases: 0.

V is TRBV10-3 and J is TRBJ2-3; 8 bases match TRBD2. The CDR3 is 14 residues long. J was trimmed by 0 bases and V by 5 bases; bases with no gene match: 1. Germline values: CDR1 ENHRY, CDR2 SYGVKD. In DNA, the CDR3 is TGTGCCATCAGTCGGGGGGGTAGCACAGATACGCAGTATTTT. This sequence encodes CAISRGGSTDTQYF.

This chain links TRBV19 with TRBJ2-1, with a tentative D call TRBD2 (6 bases). Germline V lookup: CDR1 LNHDA, CDR2 SQIVND (reference sequence). Trimming stripped 6 bases from V and 8 bases from J, with 11 bases between. The CDR3 is 12 amino acids. The CDR3 bases are TGTGCCAGTAGGGGGACTTCGTATGAGCAGTTCTTC. Translation gives CASRGTSYEQFF. Drawing the rest from reference TRBV19 and TRBJ2-1, the complete variable domain is DGGITQSPKYLFRKEGQNVTLSCEQNLNHDAMYWYRQDPGQGLRLIYYSQIVNDFQKGDIAEGYSVSREKKESFPLTVTSAQKNPTAFYLCASRGTSYEQFFGPGTRLTVL.

The rearrangement joins TRBV11-1 to TRBJ2-5, with a weak D call TRBD2 (6 bases). The CDR3 has 16 amino acids. Trimming pared 5 bases from V and 1 base from J, leaving 17 bases between. The V gene's germline CDR1 is SGHAT and CDR2 FQDESV (reference sequence). In DNA form, the CDR3 reads TGTGCCAGCAGCCGGAGGGCTAGCGTCCGCCAAGAGACCCAGTACTTC. Its translation: CASSRRASVRQETQYF.

This clone appeared once. This chain uses TRBV9 with TRBJ1-2; 8 nucleotides match TRBD1. The CDR3 has 16 residues. Per the germline V gene, CDR1 is SGDLS and CDR2 is YYNGEE. J gave up 4 bases and V 0 bases, and 8 bases lay outside the gene matches. This CDR3 is CASSVGTGITSYGYTF. The DNA of the CDR3 is TGTGCCAGCAGCGTAGGGACAGGGATCACCTCCTATGGCTACACCTTC.

In its sample, this clone was seen a few times. This chain uses TRBV5-4 with TRBJ1-2; TRBD1 is a possible D gene (5 bases). CDR3 length: 14 amino acids. The germline V gene encodes CDR1 SGHNT and CDR2 YYREEE (reference sequence). Trimming pared 3 bases from V and 7 bases from J, leaving 16 bases between. In nucleotides, the CDR3 is TGTGCCAGCAGCTCGGGGGACTATTCAGGTGGCTACACCTTC. Amino acids: CASSSGDYSGGYTF.

The chain recombines TRBV7-8 with TRBJ1-5, with a possible D match to TRBD1 (5 bases). CDR1 and CDR2 (germline): SGHVS, FQNEAQ. The CDR3 runs 15 residues. The V and J ends lost 2 bases and 1 base respectively, with 9 bases between them. The DNA for the CDR3 is TGTGCCAGCAGCTTAAAGGGGTACAGCAATCAGCCCCAGCATTTT. It specifies CASSLKGYSNQPQHF.

DNA for the CDR3: TGTGCCAGCAGCCGCGGCGTTAGCAATCAGCCCCAGCATTTT. Protein product: CASSRGVSNQPQHF. The rearrangement links TRBV4-2 to TRBJ1-5; D unclear. V lost 4 bases and J 0 bases, leaving 7 bases between the germline ends. From germline, CDR1 is LGHNA and CDR2 YNFKEQ. This CDR3 is 14 amino acids long.

CDR3 sequence (DNA): TGCGCCAGTTCGGGACAAATGAACACTGAAGCTTTCTTT. Its protein is CASSGQMNTEAFF. This chain uses TRBV5-1 with TRBJ1-1, with D perhaps TRBD1 (6 bases). CDR1 SGHRS and CDR2 YFSETQ come from the germline V gene. Trimming pared 8 bases from V and 0 bases from J, leaving 11 bases between. The CDR3 has 13 amino acids.

The chain has TRBV4-1 and TRBJ1-5; 9 bases align to TRBD1. From germline, CDR1 is MGHRA and CDR2 YSYEKL. V lost 0 bases, J lost 6 bases, and 6 bases stayed unmatched. There are 16 residues in the CDR3. The CDR3 region is CASSQDWDREVQPQHF. The CDR3 DNA follows: TGCGCCAGCAGCCAAGATTGGGACAGGGAGGTTCAGCCCCAGCATTTT.

V and J are TRBV4-1 and TRBJ2-3; 8 nucleotides align to TRBD1. This CDR3 is built from 16 residues. J lost 2 bases, V lost 2 bases, and 6 bases had no gene match. Per germline, CDR1 MGHRA and CDR2 YSYEKL. CDR3 sequence reads: CASSQSTGVATDTQYF. DNA for the CDR3: TGCGCCAGCAGCCAATCGACAGGGGTTGCCACAGATACGCAGTATTTT.

J is TRBJ2-2 and V is TRBV6-6; D not resolved. Trimming removed 6 bases at V and 6 bases at J, with 8 bases between. The germline V gene has CDR1 MNHNY and CDR2 SVGAGI (reference sequence). This CDR3 spans 12 amino acids. For the CDR3, the DNA is TGTGCCAGCAGCATAGCCGCCGGGGAGCTGTTTTTT. Translating it yields CASSIAAGELFF.

This chain connects TRBV7-2 to TRBJ2-4; maybe TRBD1 (5 bases). Trimming stripped 3 bases from V and 9 bases from J, with 15 bases between. Germline V gene data show CDR1 as SGHTA and CDR2 as FQGNSA. This CDR3 has 14 amino acids. The CDR3 region is CASSLGQGQGIQYF. DNA of the CDR3: TGTGCCAGCAGCTTGGGGCAGGGCCAGGGCATTCAGTACTTC. The full variable domain, in which reference TRBV7-2 and TRBJ2-4 provide the parts outside the CDR3, is GAGVSQSPSNKVTEKGKDVELRCDPISGHTALYWYRQSLGQGLEFLIYFQGNSAPDKSGLPSDRFSAERTGGSVSTLTIQRTQQEDSAVYLCASSLGQGQGIQYFGAGTRLSVL.

The chain uses TRBV7-2 and TRBJ1-1; D ambiguous. V lost 6 bases, J lost 3 bases, and 14 bases lay in between. Germline-derived CDR1 and CDR2 are SGHTA and FQGNSA. The CDR3 totals 14 residues. CDR3 coding DNA: TGTGCCAGCAGGGTAGGCGGTGCGTACACTGAAGCTTTCTTT. Translating it yields CASRVGGAYTEAFF.

In this sample, this clone turned up once. The chain links TRBV28 to TRBJ2-7, with 7 nucleotides matching TRBD2. CDR1 and CDR2 from the germline V gene are MDHEN and SYDVKM. CDR3 length: 15 amino acids. V gave up 3 bases and J gave up 2 bases; unmatched junction bases: 7. CDR3 coding DNA: TGTGCCAGCAGTTTGATGAAGGGGAGGGCCTACGAGCAGTACTTC. Translating it yields CASSLMKGRAYEQYF.

This clone was detected ten times or more. This rearrangement joins TRBV5-1 to TRBJ2-6; TRBD1 matches 7 bases. Per germline, CDR1 SGHRS and CDR2 YFSETQ. V lost 10 bases and J lost 2; bases outside the gene matches: 6. The CDR3 runs to 14 residues. This chain's CDR3 is CAVRQGAGANVLTF. As DNA, the CDR3 is TGCGCCGTCAGACAGGGAGCTGGGGCCAACGTCCTGACTTTC. The full variable domain, with the rest looked up from reference TRBV5-1 and TRBJ2-6, is KAGVTQTPRYLIKTRGQQVTLSCSPISGHRSVSWYQQTPGQGLQFLFEYFSETQRNKGNFPGRFSGRQFSNSRSEMNVSTLELGDSALYLCAVRQGAGANVLTFGAGSRLTVL.

The sample holds a few counts of this clone. V usage is TRBV2 and J usage is TRBJ1-2; D is ambiguous. V dropped 8 bases and J dropped 8 bases, with 12 bases sitting between them. The germline V gene encodes CDR1 SNHLY and CDR2 FYNNEI. This CDR3 spans 11 amino acids. The CDR3 DNA reads as TGTGCCAGCCGCAACCTGGGCGGCTACACCTTC. Its translation: CASRNLGGYTF. Full variable domain (missing parts from reference TRBV2 and TRBJ1-2): EPEVTQTPSHQVTQMGQEVILRCVPISNHLYFYWYRQILGQKVEFLVSFYNNEISEKSEIFDDQFSVERPDGSNFTLKIRSTKLEDSAMYFCASRNLGGYTFGSGTRLTVV.

CDR3 amino acids: CASSEGDKGTRVERGYTF. The CDR3 coding sequence is TGTGCCAGCAGTGAAGGGGACAAAGGGACCAGGGTAGAGCGAGGCTACACCTTC. This chain joins TRBV6-1 and TRBJ1-2; weak D call: TRBD1 (6 bases). The V end lost 1 base, the J end lost 8 bases, and 26 bases lay between the germline ends. The CDR3 spans 18 residues. Germline assignment: CDR1 MNHNS and CDR2 SASEGT.

This chain connects TRBV4-2 to TRBJ1-1, with TRBD1 matching 9 bases. CDR1 and CDR2 (germline): LGHNA, YNFKEQ. CDR3 size: 15 residues. V lost 2 bases and J lost 3; bases outside the gene matches: 4. The CDR3 sequence is CASSQTGTGHTEAFF. DNA of the CDR3: TGTGCCAGCAGCCAAACCGGGACAGGGCACACTGAAGCTTTCTTT.

The rearrangement links TRBV29-1 to TRBJ1-1; the D gene is possibly TRBD1 (6 bases). V gave up 7 bases and J gave up 0 bases, with 9 bases separating them. The CDR3 has 12 residues. Germline CDR1 reads SQVTM; CDR2 reads ANQGSEA. The CDR3 region is CSADRLNTEAFF. The CDR3 DNA reads as TGCAGCGCTGACAGGTTGAACACTGAAGCTTTCTTT.

The CDR3 nucleotides are TGCGCCAGCAGCCCTCTATGGAGACTAGCGGCCAATGAGCAGTTCTTC. It is translated as CASSPLWRLAANEQFF. The chain uses TRBV5-1 and TRBJ2-1; TRBD2 aligns across 9 bases. The V and J ends lost 4 bases and 6 bases, in that order; junction bases with no gene match: 11. This CDR3 contains 16 residues. CDR1 and CDR2 from the germline V gene are SGHRS and YFSETQ.

This clone has more than one count but fewer than ten. The gene calls are TRBV11-2 and TRBJ1-3; D call uncertain. Germline loops: CDR1 SGHAT, CDR2 FQNNGV. V was shortened by 1 base and J by 0 bases, with 10 bases between the two germline ends. The CDR3 consists of 16 residues. This chain's CDR3 is CASSLVTVASGNTIYF. The CDR3 nucleotides are TGTGCCAGCAGCTTAGTAACGGTCGCCTCTGGAAACACCATATATTTT.

V gene TRBV18 combines with J gene TRBJ2-7, with a possible D match to TRBD1 (5 bases). Trimming removed 6 bases from V and 0 bases from J, with 9 bases in between. The CDR3 length is 13 residues. Per the germline V gene, CDR1 is KGHSH and CDR2 is LQKENI. The CDR3 sequence: CASSDTGSYEQYV. In nucleotides, the CDR3 is TGTGCCAGCTCTGATACAGGCTCCTACGAGCAGTACGTC.

The chain employs TRBV5-4 and TRBJ2-1; D unclear. Germline V gene sequence: CDR1 SGHNT, CDR2 YYREEE (reference sequence). The length of the CDR3 is 16 residues. Trimming took off 3 bases at V and 0 bases at J, with 13 bases between the two ends. The CDR3 sequence is CASSWSLSYSYNEQFF. The CDR3, as DNA: TGTGCCAGCAGCTGGTCCCTATCGTACTCCTACAATGAGCAGTTCTTC. Drawing the rest from reference TRBV5-4 and TRBJ2-1, the complete variable domain is ETGVTQSPTHLIKTRGQQVTLRCSSQSGHNTVSWYQQALGQGPQFIFQYYREEENGRGNFPPRFSGLQFPNYSSELNVNALELDDSALYLCASSWSLSYSYNEQFFGPGTRLTVL.

The chain employs TRBV28 and TRBJ1-5; D is uncertain. Trimming cost V 6 bases and J 3 bases, with 12 bases left between them. The CDR3 covers 14 residues. CDR1 and CDR2 from the germline V gene are MDHEN and SYDVKM. The CDR3 sequence is CASSLGGSNQPQHF. CDR3 sequence (DNA): TGTGCCAGCAGCTTGGGAGGATCCAATCAGCCCCAGCATTTT. Supplemented by reference TRBV28 and TRBJ1-5, the full variable domain reads DVKVTQSSRYLVKRTGEKVFLECVQDMDHENMFWYRQDPGLGLRLIYFSYDVKMKEKGDIPEGYSVSREKKERFSLILESASTNQTSMYLCASSLGGSNQPQHFGDGTRLSIL.

In this sample, this clone turned up a few times. V gene TRBV11-2 combines with J gene TRBJ2-2, with D perhaps TRBD2 (5 bases). The CDR3 is 14 amino acids. The germline V gene has CDR1 SGHAT and CDR2 FQNNGV. V was pared by 5 bases and J by 5 bases, with 12 bases between. This CDR3 is CASSRFRETGELFF. CDR3 bases: TGTGCCAGCAGCCGATTTAGGGAGACCGGGGAGCTGTTTTTT.

V usage is TRBV19 and J usage is TRBJ2-4; 7 positions agree with TRBD1. From germline, CDR1 is LNHDA and CDR2 SQIVND (reference sequence). The V and J ends lost 3 bases and 9 bases, in that order; junction bases with no gene match: 2. The CDR3 runs to 12 residues. The CDR3 region is CASSIDRVIQYF. CDR3 DNA sequence: TGTGCCAGTAGTATCGACAGGGTCATTCAGTACTTC.

This clone appeared a single time. The chain couples TRBV11-2 to TRBJ1-2; 9 bases line up with TRBD1. CDR1 SGHAT and CDR2 FQNNGV come from the germline V gene. With 8 bases clipped from V and 2 bases from J, the junction kept 9 bases outside the gene matches. The CDR3 contains 15 residues. In nucleotides, the CDR3 is TGTGCCAGCCGACTAGGGACAGGGACGAACTATGGCTACACCTTC. Amino acid sequence: CASRLGTGTNYGYTF.